The rows below give T cell receptor beta chains drawn from one sample of a study of Graves' ophthalmopathy and Graves' hyperthyroidism. TCRdb analysed the multiplex PCR reads with MiXCR anew, one entry per CDR3 protein. The profile shows 500,000 to 700,000 distinct CDR3 sequences, roughly 40% of them singletons. Sequencing was done on a sample of peripheral blood or thyroid tissue (not recorded which). These receptors originate from an adult man with Graves' hyperthyroidism. The conserved cysteine and the conserved F or W are not part of the CDR3 here. The order of the fields is clone size, D gene, V gene, CDR3 protein. A D gene is named only where the DNA matches it firmly. Expanded clones are given a class, and other clones once, few, many or no size at all.

size: NA; D: TRBD2; V: TRBV3-1; CDR3: ASSRRGVKETQY
size: NA; D: TRBD1; V: TRBV10-3; CDR3: AISKGQGADQPQH
size: many; D: NA; V: TRBV5-8; CDR3: ASSAVGEKLF
size: NA; D: TRBD1; V: TRBV7-2; CDR3: ASSYNRGDYEQY
size: many; D: TRBD2; V: TRBV7-6; CDR3: ASSFAPGTSGTGELF
size: NA; D: TRBD1; V: TRBV9; CDR3: ASTLGQGVTDTQY
size: NA; D: NA; V: TRBV7-9; CDR3: ASSLGEGDASPLH
size: many; D: NA; V: TRBV25-1; CDR3: ASSDGPGNTEAF
size: NA; D: NA; V: TRBV25-1; CDR3: ARAGGGSPLH
size: many; D: TRBD1; V: TRBV5-1; CDR3: ASRKGQAYEQY
size: NA; D: NA; V: TRBV7-9; CDR3: ASSLSGFETQY
size: NA; D: NA; V: TRBV5-1; CDR3: ASSLQLSETQY
size: NA; D: NA; V: TRBV2; CDR3: ASSETRDTRDYGYT
size: few; D: TRBD2; V: TRBV6-6; CDR3: ASSSMRLAGDGELF
size: many; D: NA; V: TRBV24-1; CDR3: ATSAAFGVEPQH
size: many; D: TRBD1; V: TRBV2; CDR3: ASKPDRGPLKTQY
size: NA; D: NA; V: TRBV20-1; CDR3: SARRSGTDTQY
size: NA; D: TRBD2; V: TRBV7-3; CDR3: ASSLGTSGGGGQF
size: NA; D: NA; V: TRBV7-9; CDR3: ASSLRSGVVAEAF
size: many; D: TRBD2; V: TRBV20-1; CDR3: SAREVSGIGTQY
size: NA; D: NA; V: TRBV4-2; CDR3: ASSQGADYQPQH
size: many; D: NA; V: TRBV7-9; CDR3: ASSLRHKGETQY
size: many; D: NA; V: TRBV20-1; CDR3: SASPTVNTEAF
size: many; D: TRBD1; V: TRBV5-1; CDR3: ASRQGVSYEQY
size: many; D: NA; V: TRBV19; CDR3: ASRSFGNEKLF
size: few; D: TRBD1; V: TRBV7-8; CDR3: ASSFDRGIYNEQY
size: NA; D: NA; V: TRBV5-6; CDR3: ASSPTGRGPYGYT
size: many; D: NA; V: TRBV5-1; CDR3: ASSLEPHPMNTEAF
size: once; D: NA; V: TRBV5-1; CDR3: ASSPGTAETQY
size: many; D: NA; V: TRBV7-2; CDR3: ASSLRSSYNSPLH
size: few; D: NA; V: TRBV7-8; CDR3: ASSLEAAETQY
size: few; D: TRBD1; V: TRBV15; CDR3: ATSRLTGAYEQY
size: NA; D: NA; V: TRBV7-9; CDR3: ASKQGRDPTGELF
size: NA; D: TRBD2; V: TRBV7-9; CDR3: ASSSGGAETQY
size: NA; D: NA; V: TRBV15; CDR3: ATSREVEVGSTGELF
size: NA; D: NA; V: TRBV12-3/TRBV12-4; CDR3: ASRSGPDTQY
size: NA; D: NA; V: TRBV11-1; CDR3: ASGLEGRGHEQY
size: NA; D: TRBD1; V: TRBV20-1; CDR3: SATGTGGSYEQY
size: few; D: NA; V: TRBV27; CDR3: ASSLGASTGTQY
size: few; D: TRBD1; V: TRBV2; CDR3: ASRGTGDQPQH
size: few; D: NA; V: TRBV7-9; CDR3: AWSPQDARTSPLH
size: once; D: NA; V: TRBV29-1; CDR3: SSVSGRQETQY
size: few; D: NA; V: TRBV9; CDR3: ASTNPGSDNSPLH
size: NA; D: TRBD1; V: TRBV19; CDR3: ASREDRRSREQY
size: many; D: TRBD1; V: TRBV9; CDR3: ASSVGGTGGSELF
size: NA; D: TRBD1; V: TRBV7-2; CDR3: ASSAWTGSDTQY
size: many; D: TRBD1; V: TRBV2; CDR3: ASSDLWDRAYEQY
size: many; D: NA; V: TRBV7-8; CDR3: ASSLGGRVST
size: NA; D: NA; V: TRBV4-1; CDR3: ASNSALGVNYGYT
size: NA; D: TRBD2; V: TRBV9; CDR3: ASSPDASGTYNEQF
size: many; D: NA; V: TRBV19; CDR3: ASSRTEWGAPLH
size: few; D: NA; V: TRBV24-1; CDR3: ATSDSSRGGTGELF
size: NA; D: TRBD2; V: TRBV12-3/TRBV12-4; CDR3: ASSHGLGPNEQF
size: NA; D: TRBD1; V: TRBV10-3; CDR3: ATRVTGGTQPPH